Listed here are 19 T cell receptor beta chains from one sample, sequenced in a study of OX40 agonist ivuxolimab in advanced cancers. Assay: immunoSEQ multiplex PCR; the TCRdb copy retains only in-frame clones and omits some. The sample records approximately 26,000 clones, about 85% being singletons. The sequences come from CD4+ or CD8+ T cells sorted from blood, collected in a trial of the OX40 agonist ivuxolimab. The receptors originated from an adult with an advanced solid tumor such as melanoma, head and neck, liver or kidney cancer.

A single count supports this clone. The chain joins TRBV7-9 to TRBJ1-5; possible D gene TRBD1, 6 bases. Trimming left V 5 bases short and J 7 bases short, with 12 bases between. This CDR3 spans 13 amino acids. The V gene's germline CDR1 is SEHNR and CDR2 FQNEAQ (reference sequence). The CDR3 loop reads CASSPGQRQPQHF. Here the CDR3 DNA reads TGTGCCAGCAGCCCCGGACAGAGGCAGCCCCAGCATTTT.

CDR3 protein: CASSQGQGPNQPQHF. CDR3 coding DNA: TGTGCCAGTAGTCAGGGACAGGGGCCCAATCAGCCCCAGCATTTT. This chain joins TRBV19 and TRBJ1-5; 10 positions match TRBD1. The germline gives CDR1 LNHDA, CDR2 SQIVND (reference sequence). CDR3 length equals 15 residues. V lost 5 bases and J lost 3; bases outside the gene matches: 4.

The chain is built from TRBV5-1 and TRBJ2-5; D tentatively fits TRBD1 or TRBD2 (6 bases each). Trimming shortened V by 4 bases and J by 3 bases, and 16 bases separated the two germline ends. This CDR3 region has 15 residues. The germline CDR1 and CDR2 sequences are SGHRS and YFSETQ. CDR3 DNA sequence: TGCGCCAGCAGCCCCGGGGGCGGAGGGAAAGAGACCCAGTACTTC. It specifies CASSPGGGGKETQYF.

The chain joins TRBV30 to TRBJ2-7; D is perhaps TRBD2 (6 bases). This CDR3 is built from 15 residues. V lost 3 bases to trimming and J lost 0 bases, with 15 bases between them. From germline, CDR1 is GTSNPN and CDR2 SVGIG (reference sequence). CDR3 residues: CAWRTWRESSYEQYF. The CDR3 DNA is TGTGCCTGGAGAACCTGGCGGGAAAGCTCCTACGAGCAGTACTTC.

The rearrangement uses TRBV7-9 and TRBJ2-1; 8 bases line up with TRBD2. CDR1 is SEHNR and CDR2 is FQNEAQ in the germline V gene (reference sequence). CDR3 length: 14 residues. V dropped 5 bases and J dropped 7; count of bases not matched to a gene: 7. CDR3 nucleotides: TGTGCCAGCAGCGCGGGTAGCGGGGTAAATGAGCAGTTCTTC. Its translation is CASSAGSGVNEQFF.

V and J are TRBV5-1 and TRBJ2-7; 12 bases line up with TRBD1. Germline CDR1 reads SGHRS; CDR2 reads YFSETQ. The CDR3 has 14 amino acids. V dropped 4 bases and J dropped 7; count of bases not matched to a gene: 6. DNA for the CDR3: TGCGCCAGCAGCCTGGGACAGGGGGCACCTGAGCAGTACTTC. Protein sequence: CASSLGQGAPEQYF.

The rearrangement links TRBV5-8 to TRBJ2-7, with TRBD1 identical over 9 bases. The CDR3 loop spans 14 amino acids. Looked up from germline, CDR1 is SGHTS and CDR2 is YDEGEE. Trimming cost V 0 bases and J 6 bases; bases outside gene matches: 4. CDR3 in DNA: TGTGCCAGCAGCTTGGGGGACAGGGACGTCGAGCAGTACTTC. This translates into CASSLGDRDVEQYF.

The CDR3 here is CASSYSPWQPNQPQHF. The CDR3 DNA reads TGTGCCAGCAGTTACTCTCCATGGCAGCCTAATCAGCCCCAGCATTTT. The rearrangement joins TRBV6-5 to TRBJ1-5; D gene unclear. In germline, CDR1 is MNHEY, CDR2 SVGAGI. CDR3 length: 16 residues. V was shortened by 0 bases and J by 4 bases, with 13 bases between the two germline ends.

This clone was counted once. This chain uses TRBV29-1 with TRBJ2-7; 8 positions agree with TRBD2. J gave up 2 bases and V 4 bases, and 1 base lay outside the gene matches. This CDR3 region has 12 residues. The germline gives CDR1 SQVTM, CDR2 ANQGSEA. In DNA, the CDR3 is TGCAGCGTTGTAGCGGGGACCTACGAGCAGTACTTC. Its translation: CSVVAGTYEQYF.

The chain uses TRBV19 and TRBJ1-1; D is unresolved. The CDR3 is 13 amino acids. Germline V gene data show CDR1 as LNHDA and CDR2 as SQIVND (reference sequence). Trimming removed 2 bases from V and 2 bases from J, with 6 bases in between. This CDR3 is CASSISINTEAFF. CDR3 nucleotides: TGTGCCAGTAGTATAAGCATTAACACTGAAGCTTTCTTT. Together with reference TRBV19 and TRBJ1-1, the CDR3 gives the full variable domain: DGGITQSPKYLFRKEGQNVTLSCEQNLNHDAMYWYRQDPGQGLRLIYYSQIVNDFQKGDIAEGYSVSREKKESFPLTVTSAQKNPTAFYLCASSISINTEAFFGQGTRLTVV.

The rearrangement joins TRBV5-4 to TRBJ1-2; D ambiguous. The germline V gene has CDR1 SGHNT and CDR2 YYREEE (reference sequence). The length of the CDR3 is 15 residues. Trimming removed 5 bases at V and 4 bases at J, with 18 bases between. CDR3 bases: TGTGCCAGCAGACTAGGCTCCAATAGTGGCTATGGCTACACCTTC. This gives the protein CASRLGSNSGYGYTF.

The chain is built from TRBV5-4 and TRBJ2-1, with TRBD2 matching over 12 bases. The CDR3 spans 14 residues. Germline V gene lookup returns CDR1 SGHNT and CDR2 YYREEE (reference sequence). Germline trimming cut 5 bases from V and 9 bases from J; bases unmatched to any gene: 6. CDR3 region: CASRTTSGSGEQFF. The CDR3 DNA reads TGTGCCAGCAGGACGACTAGCGGGAGCGGTGAGCAGTTCTTC.

The chain has TRBV9 and TRBJ1-2; no firm D call. The germline V gene has CDR1 SGDLS and CDR2 YYNGEE. V shed 4 bases and J shed 1 base, with 14 bases lying between them. The CDR3 sequence is 15 residues long. CDR3 coding DNA: TGTGCCAGCAGCTCACCACGACTGGATAACTATGGCTACACCTTC. It specifies CASSSPRLDNYGYTF.

The chain has TRBV11-2 and TRBJ1-5; D is unclear. The CDR3 covers 15 residues. The germline CDR1 and CDR2 sequences are SGHAT and FQNNGV. V gave up 5 bases and J gave up 1 base, with 12 bases separating them. The CDR3 sequence is CASSLRSGSNQPQHF. In DNA, the CDR3 is TGTGCCAGCAGCCTTAGGTCGGGGAGCAATCAGCCCCAGCATTTT.

The rearrangement joins TRBV19 to TRBJ2-7; D is unresolved. The V gene lost 1 base and the J gene lost 6 bases, with 25 bases spanning the gap. Germline V lookup: CDR1 LNHDA, CDR2 SQIVND (reference sequence). The CDR3 runs 18 residues. In DNA form, the CDR3 reads TGTGCCAGTAGTATAGGTAGCAGACTTCGTTCTGGCGGCCTCGAGCAGTACTTC. Amino acid sequence: CASSIGSRLRSGGLEQYF.

The gene calls are TRBV5-1 and TRBJ2-1; D not certain. CDR1 is SGHRS and CDR2 is YFSETQ in the germline V gene. Between the trimmed V and J ends, which lost 7 bases and 5 bases, there was a span of 13 bases. This CDR3 is 13 amino acids long. CDR3 protein: CASLEPNDNEQFF. The CDR3 nucleotides read TGCGCCAGCTTGGAACCTAATGACAATGAGCAGTTCTTC.

This chain uses TRBV11-2 with TRBJ1-1, with TRBD1 matching over 8 bases. This CDR3 region has 14 residues. J lost 1 base, V lost 4 bases, and 2 bases had no gene match. Germline CDR1 and CDR2: SGHAT and FQNNGV. The CDR3 reads CASSSGTGNTEAFF. The DNA for the CDR3 is TGTGCCAGCAGCTCCGGGACAGGGAACACTGAAGCTTTCTTT.

The J gene is TRBJ1-1, the V gene TRBV4-3; TRBD1 aligns across 7 bases. The ends lost 2 bases at V and 4 bases at J; junction bases unmatched: 4. This CDR3 region has 14 residues. Germline V gene data show CDR1 as LGHNA and CDR2 as YSLEER. The CDR3 DNA sequence: TGCGCCAGCAGCCAAACGACAGGGAGCACTGAAGCTTTCTTT. Translating it yields CASSQTTGSTEAFF.

The chain recombines TRBV4-1 with TRBJ1-2, with a tentative D call TRBD1 (5 bases). There are 13 residues in the CDR3. The V and J ends lost 4 bases and 3 bases respectively, with 9 bases between them. Per the germline V gene, CDR1 is MGHRA and CDR2 is YSYEKL. The CDR3 here is CASSLRQHYGYTF. The CDR3 nucleotides read TGCGCCAGCAGCCTACGACAGCACTATGGCTACACCTTC.